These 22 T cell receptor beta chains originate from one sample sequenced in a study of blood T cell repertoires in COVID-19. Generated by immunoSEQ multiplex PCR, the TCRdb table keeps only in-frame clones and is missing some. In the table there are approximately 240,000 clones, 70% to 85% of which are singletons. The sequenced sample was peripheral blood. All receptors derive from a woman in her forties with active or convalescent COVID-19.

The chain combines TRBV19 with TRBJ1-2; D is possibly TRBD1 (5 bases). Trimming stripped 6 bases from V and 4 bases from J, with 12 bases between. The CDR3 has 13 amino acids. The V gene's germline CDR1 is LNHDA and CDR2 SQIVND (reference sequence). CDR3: CASSLRDFYGYTF. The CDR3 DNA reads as TGTGCCAGTAGCCTCCGGGACTTCTATGGCTACACCTTC.

CDR3 amino acids: CASSPDRAYGNTIYF. CDR3 sequence (DNA): TGTGCCAGCAGCCCGGACAGGGCCTATGGAAACACCATATATTTT. The chain employs TRBV27 and TRBJ1-3; 8 nucleotides agree with TRBD1. CDR1 and CDR2 (germline): MNHEY, SMNVEV (reference sequence). The CDR3 contains 15 residues. V shed 6 bases and J 3 bases; nucleotides not matched to a gene: 7.

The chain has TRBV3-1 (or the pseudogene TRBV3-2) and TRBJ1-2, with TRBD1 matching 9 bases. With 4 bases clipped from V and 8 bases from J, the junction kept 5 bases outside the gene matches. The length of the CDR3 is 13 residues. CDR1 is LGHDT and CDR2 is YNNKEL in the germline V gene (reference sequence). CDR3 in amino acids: CASSPLDRGGYTF. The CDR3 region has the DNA TGTGCCAGCAGCCCCTTGGACAGGGGCGGCTACACCTTC.

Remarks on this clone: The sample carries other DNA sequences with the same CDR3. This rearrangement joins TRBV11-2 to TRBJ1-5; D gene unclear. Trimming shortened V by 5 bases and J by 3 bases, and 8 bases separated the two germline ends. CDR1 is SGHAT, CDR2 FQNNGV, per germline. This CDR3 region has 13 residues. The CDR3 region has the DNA TGTGCCAGCAGCGGAGGTCCCAATCAGCCCCAGCATTTT. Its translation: CASSGGPNQPQHF.

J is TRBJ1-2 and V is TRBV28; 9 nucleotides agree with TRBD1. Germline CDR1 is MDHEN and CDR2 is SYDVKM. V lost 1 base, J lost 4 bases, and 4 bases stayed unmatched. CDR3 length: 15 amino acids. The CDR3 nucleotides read TGTGCCAGCAGTTTATCACTACAGGGGGCCTATGGCTACACCTTC. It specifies CASSLSLQGAYGYTF.

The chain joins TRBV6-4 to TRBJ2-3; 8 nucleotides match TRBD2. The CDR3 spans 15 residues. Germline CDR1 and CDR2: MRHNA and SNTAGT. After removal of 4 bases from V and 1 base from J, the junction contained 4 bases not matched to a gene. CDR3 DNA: TGTGCCAGCAGTGGGAGAGCGGGGGGCACAGATACGCAGTATTTT. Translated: CASSGRAGGTDTQYF.

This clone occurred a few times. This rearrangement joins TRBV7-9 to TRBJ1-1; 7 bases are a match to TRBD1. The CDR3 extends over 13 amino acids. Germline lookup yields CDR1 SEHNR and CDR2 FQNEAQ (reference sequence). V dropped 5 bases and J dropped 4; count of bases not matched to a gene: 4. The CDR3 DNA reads TGTGCCAGCAGCCGACAGGGAGGCACTGAAGCTTTCTTT. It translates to CASSRQGGTEAFF.

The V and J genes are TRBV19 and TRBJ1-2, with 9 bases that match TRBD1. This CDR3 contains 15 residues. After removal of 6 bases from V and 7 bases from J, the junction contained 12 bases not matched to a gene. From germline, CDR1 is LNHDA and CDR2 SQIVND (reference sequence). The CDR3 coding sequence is TGTGCCAGTAGAGAGTCGGGACAGGGATTTGGTGGCTACACCTTC. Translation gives CASRESGQGFGGYTF.

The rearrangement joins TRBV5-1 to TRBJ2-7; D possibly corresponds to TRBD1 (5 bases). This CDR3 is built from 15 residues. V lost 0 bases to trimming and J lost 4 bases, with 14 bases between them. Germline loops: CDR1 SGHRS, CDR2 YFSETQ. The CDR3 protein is CASSLGQSGQYEQYF. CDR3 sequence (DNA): TGCGCCAGCAGCTTGGGGCAGTCAGGACAATACGAGCAGTACTTC.

In DNA, the CDR3 is TGCGCCAGCAGTCAATCCCAATTCGAGGGGGGGAACCAGCCCCAGCATTTT. Residues: CASSQSQFEGGNQPQHF. The J gene is TRBJ1-5, the V gene TRBV23-1, with D possibly TRBD1 on 6 matching bases. TRBV23-1 is an ORF for which the function is uncertain. The CDR3 is 17 amino acids. Trimming took 0 bases from V and 7 from J, leaving 19 bases between them.

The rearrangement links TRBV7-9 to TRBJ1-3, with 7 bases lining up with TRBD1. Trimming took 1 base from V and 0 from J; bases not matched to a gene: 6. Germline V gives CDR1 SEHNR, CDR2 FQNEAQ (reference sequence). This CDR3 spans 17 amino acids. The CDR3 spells CASSLESTGDSGNTIYF. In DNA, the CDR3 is TGTGCCAGCAGCTTAGAATCAACAGGGGACTCTGGAAACACCATATATTTT.

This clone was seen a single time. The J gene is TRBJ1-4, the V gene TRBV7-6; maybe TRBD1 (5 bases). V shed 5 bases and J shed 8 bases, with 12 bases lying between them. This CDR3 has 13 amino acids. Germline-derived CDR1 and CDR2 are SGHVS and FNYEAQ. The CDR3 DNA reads TGTGCCAGCAGCCTCACGGGGGAGGAAAAACTGTTTTTT. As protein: CASSLTGEEKLFF. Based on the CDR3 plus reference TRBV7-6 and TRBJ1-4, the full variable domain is GAGVSQSPRYKVTKRGQDVALRCDPISGHVSLYWYRQALGQGPEFLTYFNYEAQQDKSGLPNDRFSAERPEGSISTLTIQRTEQRDSAMYRCASSLTGEEKLFFGSGTQLSVL.

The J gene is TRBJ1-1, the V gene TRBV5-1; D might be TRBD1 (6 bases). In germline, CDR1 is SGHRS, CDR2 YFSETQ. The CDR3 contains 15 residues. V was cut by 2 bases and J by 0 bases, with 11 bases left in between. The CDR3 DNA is TGCGCCAGCAGCTTCGGACAGCCCATGAACACTGAAGCTTTCTTT. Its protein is CASSFGQPMNTEAFF.

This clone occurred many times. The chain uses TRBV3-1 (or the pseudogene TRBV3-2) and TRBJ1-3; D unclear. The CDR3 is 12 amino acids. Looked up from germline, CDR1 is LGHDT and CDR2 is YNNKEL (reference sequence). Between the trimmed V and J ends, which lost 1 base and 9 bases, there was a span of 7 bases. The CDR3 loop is CASSQAYGTIYF. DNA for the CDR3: TGTGCCAGCAGCCAAGCCTACGGCACCATATATTTT.

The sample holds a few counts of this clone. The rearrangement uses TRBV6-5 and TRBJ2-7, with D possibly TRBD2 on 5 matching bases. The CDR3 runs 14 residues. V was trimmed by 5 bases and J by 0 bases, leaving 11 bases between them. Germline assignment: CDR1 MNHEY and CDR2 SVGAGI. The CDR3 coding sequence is TGTGCCAGCAGTCCCAGCGGATTCTCCTACGAGCAGTACTTC. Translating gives CASSPSGFSYEQYF.

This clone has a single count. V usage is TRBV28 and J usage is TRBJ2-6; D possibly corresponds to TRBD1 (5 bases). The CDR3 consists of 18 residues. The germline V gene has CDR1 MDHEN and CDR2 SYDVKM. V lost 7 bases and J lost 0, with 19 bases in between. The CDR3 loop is CASITKDIRSSGANVLTF. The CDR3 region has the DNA TGTGCCAGCATCACGAAGGACATACGCTCCTCTGGGGCCAACGTCCTGACTTTC.

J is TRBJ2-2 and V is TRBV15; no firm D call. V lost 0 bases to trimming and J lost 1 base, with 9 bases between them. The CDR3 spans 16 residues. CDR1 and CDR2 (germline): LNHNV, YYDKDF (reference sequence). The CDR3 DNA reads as TGTGCCACCAGCAGAGATGCACACCGGAACACCGGGGAGCTGTTTTTT. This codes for CATSRDAHRNTGELFF. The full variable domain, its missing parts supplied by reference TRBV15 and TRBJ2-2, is DAMVIQNPRYQVTQFGKPVTLSCSQTLNHNVMYWYQQKSSQAPKLLFHYYDKDFNNEADTPDNFQSRRPNTSFCFLDIRSPGLGDTAMYLCATSRDAHRNTGELFFGEGSRLTVL.

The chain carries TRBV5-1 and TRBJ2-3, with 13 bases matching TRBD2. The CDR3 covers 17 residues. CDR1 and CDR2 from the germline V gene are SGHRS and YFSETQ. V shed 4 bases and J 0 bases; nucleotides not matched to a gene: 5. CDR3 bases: TGCGCCAGCAGCCCCGGGACTAGCGGGGCTAGCACAGATACGCAGTATTTT. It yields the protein CASSPGTSGASTDTQYF.

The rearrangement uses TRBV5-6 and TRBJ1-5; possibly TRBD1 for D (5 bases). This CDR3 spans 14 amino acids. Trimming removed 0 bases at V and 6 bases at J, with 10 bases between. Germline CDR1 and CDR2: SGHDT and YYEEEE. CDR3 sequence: CASSLGQTSQPQHF. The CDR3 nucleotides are TGTGCCAGCAGCTTGGGACAGACGAGTCAGCCCCAGCATTTT.

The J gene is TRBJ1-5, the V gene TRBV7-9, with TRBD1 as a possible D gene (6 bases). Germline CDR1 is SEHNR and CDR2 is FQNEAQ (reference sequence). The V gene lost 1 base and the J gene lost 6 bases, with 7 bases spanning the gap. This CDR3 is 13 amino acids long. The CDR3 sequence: CASSLVGGQPQHF. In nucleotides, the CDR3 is TGTGCCAGCAGCTTAGTAGGGGGTCAGCCCCAGCATTTT. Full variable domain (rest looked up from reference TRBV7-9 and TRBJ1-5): DTGVSQNPRHKITKRGQNVTFRCDPISEHNRLYWYRQTLGQGPEFLTYFQNEAQLEKSRLLSDRFSAERPKGSFSTLEIQRTEQGDSAMYLCASSLVGGQPQHFGDGTRLSIL.

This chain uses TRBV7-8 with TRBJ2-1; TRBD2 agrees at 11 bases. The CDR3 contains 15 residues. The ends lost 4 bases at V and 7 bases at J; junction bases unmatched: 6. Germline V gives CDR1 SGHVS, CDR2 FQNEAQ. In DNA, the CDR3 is TGTGCCAGCAGCTCGGGACTAGCGGTTTTTAATGAGCAGTTCTTC. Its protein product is CASSSGLAVFNEQFF.

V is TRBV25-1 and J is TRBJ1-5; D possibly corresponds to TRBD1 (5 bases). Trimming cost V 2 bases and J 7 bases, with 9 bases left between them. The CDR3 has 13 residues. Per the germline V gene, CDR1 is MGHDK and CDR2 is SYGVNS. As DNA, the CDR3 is TGTGCCAGCAGTGAACAGGGAGGACAGCCCCAGCATTTT. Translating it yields CASSEQGGQPQHF. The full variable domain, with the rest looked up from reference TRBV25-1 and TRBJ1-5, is EADIYQTPRYLVIGTGKKITLECSQTMGHDKMYWYQQDPGMELHLIHYSYGVNSTEKGDLSSESTVSRIRTEHFPLTLESARPSHTSQYLCASSEQGGQPQHFGDGTRLSIL.